These 31 T cell receptor beta chains were sequenced from one sample in a study of Ad26.COV2.S vaccination and SARS-CoV-2 variants. Libraries were prepared by immunoSEQ multiplex PCR; TCRdb keeps only in-frame clonotypes and omits some of them. The profile covers some 340,000 clones, with about 86% appearing a single time and around 2% taken by the ten largest. Treatment meaning: 19 received Ad26.COV2.S at low or high dose, single or two shots; 5 received placebo; per-sample allocation not given. The samples were gathered on day 63 after the first injection of vaccine or placebo. The sample in question was peripheral blood, obtained in a trial of Ad26.COV2.S vaccine versus placebo. These receptors all stem from a person aged 18-65 years who received the Ad26.COV2.S COVID-19 vaccine or a placebo.

Worth noting for this clone: The sample holds other DNA sequences that translate to the same CDR3. This rearrangement joins TRBV30 to TRBJ1-1, with 10 bases identical to TRBD1. The germline gives CDR1 GTSNPN, CDR2 SVGIG (reference sequence). J gave up 2 bases and V 5 bases, and 2 bases lay outside the gene matches. The CDR3 consists of 13 residues. For the CDR3, the DNA is TGTGCCTGGTCGACAGGGGGCAACACTGAAGCTTTCTTT. Translated: CAWSTGGNTEAFF.

This clone was detected only a few times. The chain combines TRBV10-1 with TRBJ2-7; TRBD1 matches at 10 bases. The germline CDR1 and CDR2 sequences are WNHNN and SYGVQD (reference sequence). The CDR3 consists of 15 residues. After removal of 5 bases from V and 8 bases from J, the junction contained 12 bases not matched to a gene. CDR3 residues: CASSKPGQGIEKQYF. Here the CDR3 DNA reads TGCGCCAGCAGTAAACCGGGACAGGGGATTGAGAAGCAGTACTTC.

V is TRBV7-2 and J is TRBJ2-6; 9 bases are shared with TRBD1. The V gene's germline CDR1 is SGHTA and CDR2 FQGNSA. J gave up 5 bases and V 5 bases, and 10 bases lay outside the gene matches. The CDR3 contains 17 residues. In DNA, the CDR3 is TGTGCCAGCAGCACGACCGAGACAGGGGGGAGGGCCAACGTCCTGACTTTC. Translation gives CASSTTETGGRANVLTF.

The V gene is TRBV6-2 or TRBV6-3, the J gene TRBJ1-1; a possible D gene is TRBD1 (6 bases). This CDR3 spans 17 amino acids. The germline V gene encodes CDR1 MNHEY and CDR2 SVGEGT. Deletions cut 5 bases from V and 2 bases from J, with 21 bases between. This CDR3 reads CASSGRYYRDPNTEAFF. The CDR3 bases are TGTGCCAGCAGTGGACGGTATTACAGGGACCCTAACACTGAAGCTTTCTTT.

The chain uses TRBV30 and TRBJ1-2, with D uncertain. Per germline, CDR1 GTSNPN and CDR2 SVGIG (reference sequence). The CDR3 has 12 amino acids. Trimming pared 0 bases from V and 8 bases from J, leaving 10 bases between. The CDR3: CAWSVLSEGYTF. DNA for the CDR3: TGTGCCTGGAGTGTACTCTCTGAGGGCTACACCTTC.

The chain couples TRBV14 to TRBJ1-1; TRBD1 is a possible D gene (5 bases). V lost 8 bases and J lost 5, with 15 bases in between. Germline V gene lookup returns CDR1 SGHDN and CDR2 FVKESK. The CDR3 totals 13 residues. Written as DNA, the CDR3 is TGTGCCAGCGACCTGGGGGGTAGGACTGAAGCTTTCTTT. Translated: CASDLGGRTEAFF.

The chain has TRBV3-1 (or the pseudogene TRBV3-2) and TRBJ1-2; 7 nucleotides align to TRBD1. The CDR3 is made up of 15 amino acids. J gave up 4 bases and V 3 bases, and 8 bases lay outside the gene matches. Germline CDR1 is LGHDT and CDR2 is YNNKEL (reference sequence). This CDR3 reads CASSHSPGQSYGYTF. The CDR3 DNA follows: TGTGCCAGCAGCCATTCACCGGGACAGTCCTATGGCTACACCTTC.

The V gene is TRBV5-4, the J gene TRBJ2-3; 12 bases match TRBD2. In germline, CDR1 is SGHNT, CDR2 YYREEE (reference sequence). V lost 3 bases, J lost 2 bases, and 4 bases stayed unmatched. This CDR3 region has 16 residues. The CDR3 DNA sequence: TGTGCCAGCAGCTCCCGACTAGCGGGAGCCACAGATACGCAGTATTTT. Its translation: CASSSRLAGATDTQYF.

The genes are TRBV19 and TRBJ2-2, with D perhaps TRBD1 (7 bases). The CDR3 spans 16 residues. Germline loops: CDR1 LNHDA, CDR2 SQIVND (reference sequence). The ends were cut back, 3 bases at V and 1 base at J, with 12 bases in the middle. CDR3 sequence (DNA): TGTGCCAGTAGTATTCAGGGGGGTTGGAACACCGGGGAGCTGTTTTTT. Translation gives CASSIQGGWNTGELFF.

The genes are TRBV30 and TRBJ1-6, with D unresolved. CDR1 is GTSNPN and CDR2 is SVGIG in the germline V gene (reference sequence). CDR3 size: 12 residues. Trimming left V 0 bases short and J 7 bases short, with 4 bases between. The chain's CDR3 is CAWSVTNSPLHF. CDR3 bases: TGTGCCTGGAGTGTCACCAATTCACCCCTCCACTTT.

This clone showed up just once. The chain couples TRBV7-2 to TRBJ2-1; 8 bases match TRBD2. This CDR3 comprises 15 residues. CDR1 and CDR2 from the germline V gene are SGHTA and FQGNSA. The ends lost 2 bases at V and 5 bases at J; junction bases unmatched: 5. The CDR3 reads CASSLSWTSHNEQFF. CDR3 bases: TGTGCCAGCAGCTTATCCTGGACTAGCCACAATGAGCAGTTCTTC.

The rearrangement links TRBV6-4 to TRBJ2-3; D gene unclear. The CDR3 is made up of 14 amino acids. V was clipped by 5 bases and J by 2 bases, with 11 bases between them. Germline V gene data show CDR1 as MRHNA and CDR2 as SNTAGT. CDR3: CASSPGPNTDTQYF. CDR3 nucleotide sequence: TGTGCCAGCAGTCCCGGACCCAACACAGATACGCAGTATTTT.

The chain combines TRBV9 with TRBJ2-4, with TRBD2 identical over 9 bases. Germline V CDR1 and CDR2: SGDLS, YYNGEE. This CDR3 contains 20 residues. The V and J ends lost 0 bases and 0 bases, in that order; junction bases with no gene match: 13. The CDR3 nucleotides are TGTGCCAGCAGCGTAGGAGCCAGCGGGGGGCCCAGCTTAGCCAAAAACATTCAGTACTTC. Its protein is CASSVGASGGPSLAKNIQYF.

The rearrangement joins TRBV5-6 to TRBJ2-7, with D unresolved. V lost 4 bases to trimming and J lost 1 base, with 9 bases between them. This CDR3 is built from 13 residues. Germline assignment: CDR1 SGHDT and CDR2 YYEEEE. This CDR3 reads CASSLGRSYEQYF. In DNA, the CDR3 is TGTGCCAGCAGCCTGGGCAGGTCCTACGAGCAGTACTTC.

The chain combines TRBV20-1 with TRBJ2-1; the match to TRBD2 covers 9 bases. The germline V gene encodes CDR1 DFQATT and CDR2 SNEGSKA (reference sequence). The CDR3 is 13 amino acids. V gave up 3 bases and J gave up 7 bases; unmatched junction bases: 4. The CDR3 region is CSASPSGVNEQFF. DNA for the CDR3: TGCAGTGCTAGTCCTAGCGGGGTAAATGAGCAGTTCTTC.

The chain links TRBV10-3 to TRBJ2-1; no clear D gene. V lost 8 bases and J lost 0, with 8 bases in between. Germline V gene sequence: CDR1 ENHRY, CDR2 SYGVKD. The CDR3 runs to 13 residues. The CDR3 DNA follows: TGTGCCATCGCTCCGGACTCCTACAATGAGCAGTTCTTC. Translation gives CAIAPDSYNEQFF.

This chain joins TRBV4-1 and TRBJ1-2; the D is unclear. V shed 2 bases and J shed 4 bases, with 14 bases lying between them. The CDR3 spans 15 residues. Looked up from germline, CDR1 is MGHRA and CDR2 is YSYEKL. CDR3 coding DNA: TGCGCCAGCAGCCAACCGGGGTTCTGGGGCTATGGCTACACCTTC. Its translation: CASSQPGFWGYGYTF.

The chain combines TRBV6-5 with TRBJ2-7, with D possibly called TRBD1 or TRBD2 (5 bases each). This CDR3 has 15 amino acids. Germline loops: CDR1 MNHEY, CDR2 SVGAGI. Trimming removed 0 bases at V and 2 bases at J, with 11 bases between. Here the CDR3 reads CASSYSDGAAYEQYF. In DNA form, the CDR3 reads TGTGCCAGCAGTTACTCGGACGGGGCAGCCTACGAGCAGTACTTC.

This clone was found a few times. The chain couples TRBV19 to TRBJ1-2; 9 bases match TRBD1. The V gene end was trimmed by 4 bases and the J gene end by 4 bases; junction bases not matched to a gene: 22. The CDR3 loop spans 20 amino acids. Germline V lookup: CDR1 LNHDA, CDR2 SQIVND (reference sequence). The CDR3 is CASSTYQFRDREFESYGYTF. The CDR3 DNA follows: TGTGCCAGTAGTACCTACCAGTTCCGGGACAGGGAGTTCGAGAGCTATGGCTACACCTTC. The full variable domain, completed using reference TRBV19 and TRBJ1-2, is DGGITQSPKYLFRKEGQNVTLSCEQNLNHDAMYWYRQDPGQGLRLIYYSQIVNDFQKGDIAEGYSVSREKKESFPLTVTSAQKNPTAFYLCASSTYQFRDREFESYGYTFGSGTRLTVV.

V gene TRBV6-1 combines with J gene TRBJ1-1; 7 bases agree with TRBD1. The CDR3 loop spans 16 amino acids. CDR1 MNHNS and CDR2 SASEGT come from the germline V gene. The trim removed 0 bases at V and 8 bases at J, leaving 12 bases unmatched. The CDR3 sequence is CASSEAWGGGRREAFF. In DNA form, the CDR3 reads TGTGCCAGCAGTGAAGCTTGGGGAGGGGGCAGGAGAGAAGCTTTCTTT.

This sequence joins TRBV19 and TRBJ2-2, with 8 bases matching TRBD1. The CDR3 is 13 amino acids. The germline V gene encodes CDR1 LNHDA and CDR2 SQIVND (reference sequence). Unmatched junction bases numbered 0, after V lost 5 bases and J lost 4 bases. The CDR3, as DNA: TGTGCCAGTAGTGGACAGGGCACCGGGGAGCTGTTTTTT. Translation: CASSGQGTGELFF.

The rearrangement uses TRBV29-1 and TRBJ1-2; 8 bases map to TRBD1. There are 15 residues in the CDR3. CDR1 is SQVTM, CDR2 ANQGSEA, per germline. V dropped 6 bases and J dropped 6; count of bases not matched to a gene: 15. This chain's CDR3 is CSVPDPDRVANGYTF. Written as DNA, the CDR3 is TGCAGCGTACCAGACCCGGACAGGGTAGCTAATGGCTACACCTTC.

V gene TRBV15 combines with J gene TRBJ1-2; D remains ambiguous. Germline CDR1 is LNHNV and CDR2 is YYDKDF (reference sequence). Trimming took 3 bases from V and 0 from J, leaving 11 bases between them. This CDR3 has 15 residues. CDR3 bases: TGTGCCACCAGCAGGGACCCGAGAGCTAACTATGGCTACACCTTC. As protein: CATSRDPRANYGYTF.

This chain uses TRBV9 with TRBJ2-2; 7 bases are shared with TRBD2. This CDR3 spans 17 amino acids. Per germline, CDR1 SGDLS and CDR2 YYNGEE. V shed 3 bases and J 3 bases; nucleotides not matched to a gene: 11. The CDR3 coding sequence is TGTGCCAGCAGCGCGTCGGAACTAGCGACCGACACCGGGGAGCTGTTTTTT. As protein: CASSASELATDTGELFF.

The chain couples TRBV30 to TRBJ1-5; D is perhaps TRBD1 (6 bases). Per the germline V gene, CDR1 is GTSNPN and CDR2 is SVGIG (reference sequence). V lost 5 bases and J 3 bases, leaving 11 bases between the germline ends. The length of the CDR3 is 13 residues. The CDR3 reads CAWGGQLNQPQHF. The CDR3 nucleotides are TGTGCCTGGGGGGGGCAGCTCAATCAGCCCCAGCATTTT.

The CDR3 nucleotides are TGTGCCACATGGAGAAACACTGAAGCTTTCTTT. Translating it yields CATWRNTEAFF. This chain uses TRBV6-5 with TRBJ1-1; D is ambiguous. Germline CDR1 MNHEY, CDR2 SVGAGI. This CDR3 contains 11 residues. V was trimmed by 10 bases and J by 2 bases, leaving 8 bases between them.

V gene TRBV10-3 combines with J gene TRBJ2-1, with 8 bases aligning to TRBD2. The CDR3 is 15 residues long. Per germline, CDR1 ENHRY and CDR2 SYGVKD. The V segment lost 4 bases and the J segment 4 bases; nucleotides outside the gene matches: 6. The CDR3 coding sequence is TGTGCCATCAGTGGGAGTAGCGGGGCGTACAATGAGCAGTTCTTC. This translates into CAISGSSGAYNEQFF.

This clone was seen just once. J is TRBJ2-1 and V is TRBV5-4; no firm D call. The CDR3 is made up of 15 amino acids. Trimming removed 0 bases from V and 2 bases from J, with 9 bases in between. The V gene's germline CDR1 is SGHNT and CDR2 YYREEE (reference sequence). CDR3 residues: CASSLGSATYNEQFF. Here the CDR3 DNA reads TGTGCCAGCAGCTTGGGATCCGCTACCTACAATGAGCAGTTCTTC.

The chain links TRBV7-9 to TRBJ1-2, with D possibly matching TRBD1 (6 bases). Trimming left V 5 bases short and J 5 bases short, with 15 bases between. Germline V lookup: CDR1 SEHNR, CDR2 FQNEAQ (reference sequence). This CDR3 contains 14 residues. CDR3 nucleotides: TGTGCCAGCAGCCTACAGGGTATTGGATATGGCTACACCTTC. Its protein is CASSLQGIGYGYTF.

The chain is built from TRBV20-1 and TRBJ2-1; tentative D call: TRBD1 (7 bases). This CDR3 is 14 amino acids long. CDR1 and CDR2 from the germline V gene are DFQATT and SNEGSKA (reference sequence). With 3 bases removed from V and 6 bases from J, the gap between germline ends came to 15 bases. CDR3 nucleotides: TGCAGTGCTAGTCGGGCAGGGGGGTCCAATGAGCAGTTCTTC. This translates into CSASRAGGSNEQFF.

The V call is TRBV21-1, the J call TRBJ2-3; TRBD2 was called by the table and not checked on the DNA. TRBV21-1 corresponds to a pseudogene. The CDR3 covers 14 residues. This CDR3 reads CASSLRGRTDTQYF. In DNA form, the CDR3 reads TGTGCCAGCAGCCTCCGGGGTCGCACAGATACGCAGTATTTT.